The 3 T cell receptor beta chains given below trace back to one sample, sequenced in a study of blood T cell repertoires in COVID-19. Clones were read by immunoSEQ multiplex PCR, and TCRdb kept only the in-frame ones, dropping some. The sample shows about 210,000 clones, less than 90% of them seen only once. The sample comprised peripheral blood. The receptors stem from a man aged 35-49 years with acute or convalescent COVID-19.

The chain has TRBV12-3 or TRBV12-4 and TRBJ2-4; no clear D. This CDR3 contains 12 residues. V lost 4 bases to trimming and J lost 7 bases, with 8 bases between them. Here the CDR3 DNA reads TGTGCCAGCAGTTCACCTAATAACATTCAGTACTTC. The encoded protein is CASSSPNNIQYF.

This sequence joins TRBV4-2 and TRBJ1-1; the match to TRBD1 covers 7 bases. The CDR3 runs 17 residues. The germline CDR1 and CDR2 sequences are LGHNA and YNFKEQ. The V segment lost 0 bases and the J segment 1 base; nucleotides outside the gene matches: 8. CDR3 in amino acids: CASSQDADRTANTEAFF. Here the CDR3 DNA reads TGTGCCAGCAGCCAAGATGCGGACAGGACAGCGAACACTGAAGCTTTCTTT.

The table lists this clone with a few counts. V and J are TRBV11-2 and TRBJ2-3, with 9 nucleotides matching TRBD2. The junction had 7 bases not matched to a gene; V was cut back by 6 bases and J by 3 bases. Germline values: CDR1 SGHAT, CDR2 FQNNGV. The CDR3 contains 15 residues. The DNA of the CDR3 is TGTGCCAGCAGTTATAGCGGGGGCGGGACAGATACGCAGTATTTT. It specifies CASSYSGGGTDTQYF.